This T cell receptor beta chain was identified in a study of cytomegalovirus exposure and HLA in healthy donors. Study-level background: Among the roughly 400 genotyped donors, around 81% were placed in the Caucasian-associated ancestry cluster.

60 Vbeta and 13 Jbeta primers were used in PCR. Method: immunoSEQ multiplex PCR; TCRdb's copy keeps in-frame clones and lacks some. This sample has 150,000 or so clones, with around 79% found just once. Regarding this clone: What it binds is unknown.

The study, taken as a whole, reports: Likely technical artifact: a cluster of highly shared sequence variants. Analysis was carried out at a later point, and it linked a missense DCLRE1C variant to TCR beta V- and J-gene trimming. Immune exposure was documented only through CMV serostatus.

The CDR3 consists of 15 residues. Germline CDR1 is SGDLS and CDR2 is YYNGEE. Between the trimmed V and J ends, which lost 4 bases and 2 bases, there was a span of 13 bases. The receptor was derived from a woman in her thirties or forties in good health and CMV-seropositive. Sequencing was done on a sample of PBMCs. The chain couples TRBV9 to TRBJ2-1; no firm D call. The CDR3 sequence is CASSPSGSTYNEQFF. The CDR3 coding sequence is TGTGCCAGCAGCCCTTCAGGATCGACCTACAATGAGCAGTTCTTC.